Listed below are T cell receptor beta chains from one sample, sequenced in a study of cytomegalovirus exposure and HLA in healthy donors. Here immunoSEQ multiplex PCR was the method, and the copy in TCRdb shows in-frame clones only, minus some. The data show around 200,000 clones, and the top ten clones hold approximately 0.98%. The sample was PBMCs. Receptors were obtained from a woman in her 30s in good health and CMV-seropositive. Both conserved end residues are part of each CDR3. D genes are given only for firm matches.

d_call	v_call	j_call	cdr3_aa	cdr3_nt
NA	TRBV7-9	TRBJ1-1	CASSLGLLNTEAFF	TGTGCCAGCAGCTTAGGGCTCCTGAACACTGAAGCTTTCTTT
NA	TRBV28	TRBJ1-5	CASRLYQGQPQHF	TGTGCCAGCCGCCTATATCAGGGTCAGCCCCAGCATTTT
TRBD1	TRBV29-1	TRBJ2-3	CSVELPLGQGAMRPTDTQYF	TGCAGCGTTGAACTCCCTTTAGGGCAGGGGGCCATGAGACCCACAGATACGCAGTATTTT
TRBD1	TRBV6-5	TRBJ1-2	CASSPTGTGAYGYTF	TGTGCCAGCAGCCCGACCGGAACAGGGGCCTATGGCTACACCTTC
NA	TRBV4-1	TRBJ2-6	CASSQVPPTVSGANVLTF	TGCGCCAGCAGCCAAGTTCCCCCAACAGTCTCTGGGGCCAACGTCCTGACTTTC
TRBD1	TRBV7-8	TRBJ1-5	CASSLETGGYINQPQHF	TGTGCCAGCAGCTTGGAGACAGGGGGCTATATAAATCAGCCCCAGCATTTT
NA	TRBV28	TRBJ1-2	CASREAGPQNYGYTF	TGTGCCAGCAGGGAGGCGGGCCCTCAGAACTATGGCTACACCTTC
NA	TRBV18	TRBJ1-5	CASSLRTAPNQPQHF	TGTGCCAGCTCACTTAGGACAGCGCCCAATCAGCCCCAGCATTTT
NA	TRBV19	TRBJ2-3	CASSIGMKPPRADTQYF	TGTGCCAGTAGTATAGGGATGAAACCACCTCGGGCAGATACGCAGTATTTT
NA	TRBV6-5	TRBJ1-2	CASNSLGRDGGYTF	TGTGCCAGCAATTCCCTCGGGAGGGACGGCGGCTACACCTTC
TRBD2	TRBV7-7	TRBJ2-5	CASSLVDSGGETQYF	TGTGCCAGCAGCTTGGTTGACTCGGGAGGCGAGACCCAGTACTTC
TRBD1	TRBV7-2	TRBJ1-2	CASSRGQSHYGYTF	TGTGCCAGCAGCCGGGGACAGAGCCACTATGGCTACACCTTC
TRBD1	TRBV7-9	TRBJ1-5	CASSGTTGIGNQPQHF	TGTGCCAGCAGCGGGACGACAGGGATTGGCAATCAGCCCCAGCATTTT
NA	TRBV7-6	TRBJ1-4	CASSLETVNEKLFF	TGTGCCAGCAGCTTAGAAACAGTTAATGAAAAACTGTTTTTT
TRBD2	TRBV6-5	TRBJ2-4	CASSAPGLGKNIQYF	TGTGCCAGCAGCGCACCGGGACTAGGCAAAAACATTCAGTACTTC
NA	TRBV7-6	TRBJ2-7	CASSPLLGTALDEQYF	TGTGCCAGCAGCCCTCTCCTCGGGACTGCCCTCGACGAGCAGTACTTC
TRBD1	TRBV29-1	TRBJ2-1	CSVEFLLRDRVVDEQFF	TGCAGCGTTGAATTTCTACTAAGGGACAGGGTGGTGGATGAGCAGTTCTTC
TRBD1	TRBV4-1	TRBJ2-1	CASSQDLGDRGRNEQFF	TGCGCCAGCAGCCAAGATTTAGGAGACAGGGGACGGAATGAGCAGTTCTTC
NA	TRBV28	TRBJ2-3	CASSSHRGYGERTDTQYF	TGTGCCAGCAGTTCCCACCGAGGGTACGGGGAAAGGACAGATACGCAGTATTTT
NA	TRBV7-2	TRBJ1-2	CASSPTDSFYGYTF	TGTGCCAGCAGCCCAACAGACAGTTTCTATGGCTACACCTTC
NA	TRBV4-3	TRBJ2-2	CASSPKGPSTAAPGELFF	TGCGCCAGCAGCCCAAAAGGCCCGTCGACGGCGGCCCCCGGGGAGCTGTTTTTT
NA	TRBV10-3	TRBJ1-2	CAISAGTGLTVNYGYTF	TGTGCCATCAGTGCCGGGACGGGACTGACCGTTAACTATGGCTACACCTTC
NA	TRBV7-7	TRBJ2-2	CASSLALGTGELFF	TGTGCCAGCAGCTTAGCGCTAGGCACCGGGGAGCTGTTTTTT
TRBD1	TRBV18	TRBJ1-2	CASSPGTEEYGYTF	TGTGCCAGCTCACCCGGGACAGAGGAATATGGCTACACCTTC
TRBD1	TRBV29-1	TRBJ1-2	CSDDRGVYGYTF	TGCAGCGACGACAGGGGGGTCTATGGCTACACCTTC
NA	TRBV7-9	TRBJ2-5	CAVDRPQETQYF	TGTGCCGTCGACAGGCCACAAGAGACCCAGTACTTC
NA	TRBV11-3	TRBJ2-2	CASSFGQGRGSGSGGELFF	TGTGCCAGCAGCTTCGGACAGGGCCGCGGTAGCGGGAGTGGCGGGGAGCTGTTTTTT
TRBD1	TRBV18	TRBJ1-5	CASSPPRTGEDQPQHF	TGTGCCAGCTCACCACCGAGAACAGGGGAGGATCAGCCCCAGCATTTT
TRBD2	TRBV5-1	TRBJ2-3	CASSLYGPTSGGGSSTDTQYF	TGCGCCAGCAGCTTGTACGGTCCGACTAGCGGGGGGGGGTCTAGCACAGATACGCAGTATTTT
TRBD1	TRBV7-2	TRBJ2-7	CASRRDSRRVEQYF	TGTGCCAGCAGAAGGGACAGCCGTCGGGTCGAGCAGTACTTC
TRBD1	TRBV5-1	TRBJ1-2	CASSLVQGARDGYTF	TGCGCCAGCAGCTTGGTACAGGGGGCGCGGGATGGCTACACCTTC
NA	TRBV5-1	TRBJ2-6	CASSPTNAGRGANVLTF	TGCGCCAGCAGCCCAACTAATGCGGGGCGCGGGGCCAACGTCCTGACTTTC
TRBD1	TRBV6-5	TRBJ1-2	CASSYVRTGGGYGYTF	TGTGCCAGCAGTTACGTCCGGACAGGGGGCGGCTATGGCTACACCTTC
NA	TRBV10-3	TRBJ1-1	CAITLDGENTEAFF	TGTGCCATCACCCTCGACGGGGAGAACACTGAAGCTTTCTTT
TRBD1	TRBV29-1	TRBJ2-7	CSAGQAAPYEQYF	TGCAGCGCTGGACAGGCGGCACCCTACGAGCAGTACTTC
TRBD1	TRBV10-3	TRBJ1-2	CAIIQTSSGQGSYTF	TGTGCCATCATTCAAACCTCCTCGGGACAGGGAAGCTACACCTTC